This T cell receptor beta chain was captured by sequencing in a study of T cell changes during pregnancy in multiple sclerosis. The data were produced by immunoSEQ multiplex PCR, yet TCRdb's version contains in-frame clones alone and is incomplete. The sample has about 46,000 clones, 94% seen once. The source material was CD8+ T cells from peripheral blood mononuclear cells, sampled in the first trimester of pregnancy. The TCR was taken from a female donor with multiple sclerosis, enrolled in a pregnancy study.

Written as DNA, the CDR3 is TGTGCCAGCAGCCCCGAGACAGGGGTCGGGGAGACCCAGTACTTC. As protein: CASSPETGVGETQYF. V gene TRBV11-2 combines with J gene TRBJ2-5, with 8 bases aligning to TRBD1. CDR1 SGHAT and CDR2 FQNNGV come from the germline V gene. The V segment lost 5 bases and the J segment 5 bases; nucleotides outside the gene matches: 10. The CDR3 consists of 15 residues. Using reference TRBV11-2 and TRBJ2-5 for the parts outside the CDR3, the full variable domain is EAGVAQSPRYKIIEKRQSVAFWCNPISGHATLYWYQQILGQGPKLLIQFQNNGVVDDSQLPKDRFSAERLKGVDSTLKIQPAKLEDSAVYLCASSPETGVGETQYFGPGTRLLVL.